Listed below are T cell receptor beta chains from one sample, sequenced in a study of cytomegalovirus exposure and HLA in healthy donors. Data came from immunoSEQ multiplex PCR; TCRdb stores just in-frame clones and leaves some out. Among 20,000 to 25,000 clones listed, about 97% were seen once. Sequencing was done on a sample of PBMCs. These TCRs come from a man younger than 40 in good health and CMV-seropositive. Both conserved end residues are part of each CDR3. D genes are given only for firm matches. Expanded clones get a size class; other rows say once, few or many, or leave the size out.

TRBV6-5,NA,TRBJ2-3,TRBD1,CASSPDRAGTQYF,TGTGCCAGCAGCCCGGACAGGGCCGGTACGCAGTATTTT
TRBV4-3,NA,TRBJ2-7,TRBD1,CASSQRTGVGYEQYF,TGCGCCAGCAGCCAACGGACAGGGGTCGGCTACGAGCAGTACTTC
TRBV27,NA,TRBJ2-7,TRBD2,CASSLSTMTSGRHEQYF,TGTGCCAGCAGTCTGTCGACCATGACTAGCGGGAGACACGAGCAGTACTTC
TRBV18,once,TRBJ1-2,TRBD1,CASSPKQGEGYTF,TGTGCCAGCTCACCAAAACAGGGGGAAGGCTACACCTTC
TRBV27,once,TRBJ2-2,TRBD2,CASRLAGATGELFF,TGTGCCAGCAGACTAGCGGGAGCCACCGGGGAGCTGTTTTTT
TRBV27,NA,TRBJ2-5,NA,CASRAPGETQYF,TGTGCCAGCAGGGCCCCGGGAGAGACCCAGTACTTC
TRBV4-1,NA,TRBJ2-7,TRBD2,CASSQVPLGASGNDYEQYF,TGCGCCAGCAGCCAAGTACCCCTGGGGGCTAGCGGGAACGACTACGAGCAGTACTTC
TRBV25-1,NA,TRBJ2-1,NA,CASSELAGTYNEQFF,TGTGCCAGCAGTGAATTGGCGGGCACCTACAATGAGCAGTTCTTC
TRBV10-3,NA,TRBJ1-5,NA,CAISATGNQPQHF,TGTGCCATCAGTGCGACAGGCAATCAGCCCCAGCATTTT
TRBV5-1,NA,TRBJ2-4,TRBD2,CASSFFAGVGYIQYF,TGCGCCAGCAGCTTTTTCGCGGGGGTCGGATACATTCAGTACTTC
TRBV25-1,NA,TRBJ2-7,NA,CASGWGDRGWQYF,TGTGCCAGCGGGTGGGGGGACCGCGGGTGGCAGTACTTC
TRBV27,NA,TRBJ2-4,TRBD2,CASSLAGGNIQYF,TGTGCCAGCTCGTTAGCGGGGGGAAACATTCAGTACTTC
TRBV7-9,NA,TRBJ2-5,TRBD2,CASSLPSGPQETQYF,TGTGCCAGCAGCTTACCTAGCGGACCCCAAGAGACCCAGTACTTC
TRBV9,NA,TRBJ2-7,TRBD2,CASSDTGGGTYEQYF,TGTGCCAGCAGCGACACCGGGGGGGGGACATACGAGCAGTACTTC
TRBV5-1,NA,TRBJ1-3,NA,CASSNSGENTIYF,TGCGCCAGCAGTAACTCAGGGGAAAACACCATATATTTT
TRBV4-3,NA,TRBJ2-3,TRBD2,CASSQAGAGVTDTQYF,TGCGCCAGCAGCCAAGCAGGAGCGGGAGTAACAGATACGCAGTATTTT
TRBV28,NA,TRBJ1-2,NA,CASRRTGSYGYTF,TGTGCCAGCAGACGGACGGGGAGCTATGGCTACACCTTC